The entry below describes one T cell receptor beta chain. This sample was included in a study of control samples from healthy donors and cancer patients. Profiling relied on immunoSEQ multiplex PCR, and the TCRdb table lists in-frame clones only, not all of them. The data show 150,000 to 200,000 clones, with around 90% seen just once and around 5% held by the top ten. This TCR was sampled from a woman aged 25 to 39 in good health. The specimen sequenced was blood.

This CDR3 is CASSVGPEAFF. Written as DNA, the CDR3 is TGTGCCAGCAGCGTAGGGCCGGAAGCTTTCTTT. The V call is TRBV9, the J call TRBJ1-1; D gene uncertain. The CDR3 is 11 residues long. Per the germline V gene, CDR1 is SGDLS and CDR2 is YYNGEE. The V gene lost 0 bases and the J gene lost 8 bases, with 5 bases spanning the gap.